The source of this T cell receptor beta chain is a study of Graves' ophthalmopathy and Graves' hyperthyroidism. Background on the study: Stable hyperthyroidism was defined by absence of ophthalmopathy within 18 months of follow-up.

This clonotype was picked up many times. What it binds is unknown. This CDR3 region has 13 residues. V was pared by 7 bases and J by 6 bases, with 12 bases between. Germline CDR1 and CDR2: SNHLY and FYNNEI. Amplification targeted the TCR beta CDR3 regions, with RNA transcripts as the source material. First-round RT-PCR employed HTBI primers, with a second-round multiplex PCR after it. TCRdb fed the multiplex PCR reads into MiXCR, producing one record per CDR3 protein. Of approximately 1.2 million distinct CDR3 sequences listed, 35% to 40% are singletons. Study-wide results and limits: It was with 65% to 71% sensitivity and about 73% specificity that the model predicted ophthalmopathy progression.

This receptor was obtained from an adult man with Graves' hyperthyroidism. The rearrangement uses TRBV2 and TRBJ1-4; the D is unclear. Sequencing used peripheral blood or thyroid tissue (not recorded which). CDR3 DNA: TGTGCCAGCATACTAGGGTGGCATGAAAAACTGTTTTTT. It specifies CASILGWHEKLFF.